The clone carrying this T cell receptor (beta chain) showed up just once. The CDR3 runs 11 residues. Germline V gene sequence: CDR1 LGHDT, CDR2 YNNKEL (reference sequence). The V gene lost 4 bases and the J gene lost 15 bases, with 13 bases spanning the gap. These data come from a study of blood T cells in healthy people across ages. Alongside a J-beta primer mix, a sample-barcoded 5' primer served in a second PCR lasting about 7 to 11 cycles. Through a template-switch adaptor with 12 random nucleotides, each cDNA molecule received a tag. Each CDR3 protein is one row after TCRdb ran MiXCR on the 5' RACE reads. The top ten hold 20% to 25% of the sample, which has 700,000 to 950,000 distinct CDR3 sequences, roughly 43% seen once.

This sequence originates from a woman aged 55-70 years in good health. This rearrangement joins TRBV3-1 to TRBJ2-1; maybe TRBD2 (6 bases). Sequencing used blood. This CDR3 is CASSLGGVRFF. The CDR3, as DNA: TGTGCCAGCAGCCTAGGCGGGGTCCGGTTCTTC.